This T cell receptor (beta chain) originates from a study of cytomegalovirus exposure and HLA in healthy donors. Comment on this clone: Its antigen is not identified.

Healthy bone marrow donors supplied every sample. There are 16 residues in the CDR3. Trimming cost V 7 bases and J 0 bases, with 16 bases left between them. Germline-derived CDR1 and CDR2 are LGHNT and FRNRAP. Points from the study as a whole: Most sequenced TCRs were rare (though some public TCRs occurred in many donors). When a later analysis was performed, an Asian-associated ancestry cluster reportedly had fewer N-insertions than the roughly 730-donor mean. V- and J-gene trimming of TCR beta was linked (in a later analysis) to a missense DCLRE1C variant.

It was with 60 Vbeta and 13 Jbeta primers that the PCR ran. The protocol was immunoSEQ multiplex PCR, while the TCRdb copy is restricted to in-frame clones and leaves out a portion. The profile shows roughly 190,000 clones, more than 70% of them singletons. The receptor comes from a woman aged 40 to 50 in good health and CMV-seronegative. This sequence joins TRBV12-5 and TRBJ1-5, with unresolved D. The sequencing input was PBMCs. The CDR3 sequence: CASALSSHHSNQPQHF. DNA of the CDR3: TGTGCTAGTGCCCTATCCTCGCATCATAGCAATCAGCCCCAGCATTTT.